A selection of T cell receptor beta chains follows, all from one sample in a study of blood T cell repertoires in COVID-19. Sequenced by immunoSEQ multiplex PCR; TCRdb stores in-frame clones only, minus some. This table has about 64,000 clones, 88% appearing once. Input material: PBMCs or T cells enriched from blood (not recorded which). Source of these receptors: a woman aged 40 to 55 who had recovered from COVID-19. Each CDR3 is given with its conserved first and last residue. The order of the fields is J gene, D gene, V gene, clone size, CDR3 DNA, CDR3 protein. A D gene is named only where the DNA matches it firmly. Only part of the rows carry a size: once, few, many, or a class if the clone is expanded.

TRBJ1-2 . TRBV6-5 . TGTGCCAGCAGTCGGGGCGGGGATGATGGCTACACCTTC CASSRGGDDGYTF
TRBJ1-3 TRBD1 TRBV2 once TGTGCCAGCAGTTTTTCAACTGGACAGGGGGTCTCTGGAAACACCATATATTTT CASSFSTGQGVSGNTIYF
TRBJ1-2 TRBD1 TRBV9 . TGTGCCAGCAGCCTTGGACAGGAGATAGGGTATGGCTACACCTTC CASSLGQEIGYGYTF
TRBJ2-7 TRBD1 TRBV18 . TGTGCCAGCTCGCAGAAGGACAGGGGGCAAAACGAGCAGTACTTC CASSQKDRGQNEQYF
TRBJ1-1 . TRBV6-5 once TGTGCCAGCAGCGTAGTCCCGGGTGGGACTGAAGCTTTCTTT CASSVVPGGTEAFF
TRBJ2-3 . TRBV6-6 . TGTGCCAGCAGTTATACAGGAGTATTCACAGATACGCAGTATTTT CASSYTGVFTDTQYF
TRBJ2-7 . TRBV3-1/TRBV3-2 . TGTGCCAGCAGCCCCTTTAGGGAGGACGAGCAGTACTTC CASSPFREDEQYF
TRBJ2-3 TRBD2 TRBV6-5 . TGTGCCAGCAGTCACACTAGCGCCACAGATACGCAGTATTTT CASSHTSATDTQYF
TRBJ2-7 TRBD1 TRBV18 . TGTGCCAGCTCAAGAGGACAGGGTAAGAGTGACGAGCAGTACTTC CASSRGQGKSDEQYF
TRBJ2-5 . TRBV7-9 . TGTGCCAGCAGCTTAGACTCCTTACAAGAGACCCAGTACTTC CASSLDSLQETQYF
TRBJ2-5 TRBD2 TRBV3-1/TRBV3-2 once TGTGCCAGCAGCCCAGAACCGGGACTAGCGTGGGAGACCCAGTACTTC CASSPEPGLAWETQYF
TRBJ1-1 . TRBV9 . TGTGCCAGCAGCGCGTCAGGGGATAACACTGAAGCTTTCTTT CASSASGDNTEAFF
TRBJ1-1 . TRBV29-1 . TGCAGCGTTGAAGAGGGGGCGAACACTGAAGCTTTCTTT CSVEEGANTEAFF
TRBJ2-7 TRBD1 TRBV5-1 . TGCGCCAGCAGCTTTCACAGGGGACAGGAGCAGTACTTC CASSFHRGQEQYF
TRBJ1-4 TRBD1 TRBV4-2 . TGTGCCAGCAGCCTAAGGACAGGGAATGAAAAACTGTTTTTT CASSLRTGNEKLFF
TRBJ2-1 TRBD2 TRBV5-1 . TGCGCCAGCAGCTCGCTGCTAGCGGGGGGGGCCAACAATGAGCAGTTCTTC CASSSLLAGGANNEQFF
TRBJ1-1 TRBD1 TRBV7-9 . TGTGCCAGCAGCACCACAGGGGGCACTGAAGCTTTCTTT CASSTTGGTEAFF
TRBJ1-2 . TRBV28 . TGTGCCAGCACCTCCCCGGGCTATGGCTACACCTTC CASTSPGYGYTF
TRBJ1-1 TRBD1 TRBV6-5 . TGTGCCAGCAGTTACTCGAACAGGGGGCTGAAGACTTTCTTT CASSYSNRGLKTFF
TRBJ2-2 . TRBV10-1 . TGCGCCAGCAGTCCCAGGGCCGGGGAGCTGTTTTTT CASSPRAGELFF
TRBJ2-3 TRBD2 TRBV10-3 . TGTGCCATCAGTGAGGGTCTAGCGGGGAAATCTAGCACAGATACGCAGTATTTT CAISEGLAGKSSTDTQYF
TRBJ1-5 . TRBV5-6 . TGTGCCAGCAGCCAGACAGTAACCGGAACTCAGCCCCAGCATTTT CASSQTVTGTQPQHF
TRBJ2-5 . TRBV20-1 . TGCAGTGCTAGTACGGGGGTTGAGACCCAGTACTTC CSASTGVETQYF
TRBJ1-2 . TRBV5-6 . TGTGCCAGCAGCGATACAGGCTACTATGGCTACACCTTC CASSDTGYYGYTF
TRBJ1-2 . TRBV4-1 . TGCGCCAGCAGCCAAGTCCCCGGCAGGGACAATGGCTACACCTTC CASSQVPGRDNGYTF
TRBJ1-1 . TRBV11-3 . TGTGCCAGCAGCCCCGGGGGGGGGATGAACACTGAAGCTTTCTTT CASSPGGGMNTEAFF
TRBJ2-7 . TRBV18 once TGTGCCAGCTCGCCGACAGGCCCCCACGAGCAGTACTTC CASSPTGPHEQYF
TRBJ2-2 TRBD1 TRBV19 . TGTGCCAGCAAGGACAGGGGGCTAACCGGGGAGCTGTTTTTT CASKDRGLTGELFF
TRBJ1-1 TRBD1 TRBV7-9 . TGTGCCAGCAGCCTGGACAGGACTAAAGCTTTCTTT CASSLDRTKAFF
TRBJ2-5 TRBD1 TRBV7-2 . TGTGCCAGCAGCTCGCCGACAGGGTTTCAGACCCAGTACTTC CASSSPTGFQTQYF
TRBJ1-1 TRBD1 TRBV19 . TGTGCCAGTAGTGACAGGGGTGGCACTGAAGCTTTCTTT CASSDRGGTEAFF
TRBJ1-1 . TRBV5-4 . TGTGCCAGCAGCTTGGCCAGTGAAGCTTTCTTT CASSLASEAFF
TRBJ1-2 TRBD1 TRBV5-1 . TGCGCCAGCAGCTTGATAAACCTTGATAGGGGACAGGGGGCCTATGGCTACACCTTC CASSLINLDRGQGAYGYTF
TRBJ1-2 . TRBV7-9 . TGTGCCAGCAGCTTAGGACAGGACCACTACACCTTC CASSLGQDHYTF